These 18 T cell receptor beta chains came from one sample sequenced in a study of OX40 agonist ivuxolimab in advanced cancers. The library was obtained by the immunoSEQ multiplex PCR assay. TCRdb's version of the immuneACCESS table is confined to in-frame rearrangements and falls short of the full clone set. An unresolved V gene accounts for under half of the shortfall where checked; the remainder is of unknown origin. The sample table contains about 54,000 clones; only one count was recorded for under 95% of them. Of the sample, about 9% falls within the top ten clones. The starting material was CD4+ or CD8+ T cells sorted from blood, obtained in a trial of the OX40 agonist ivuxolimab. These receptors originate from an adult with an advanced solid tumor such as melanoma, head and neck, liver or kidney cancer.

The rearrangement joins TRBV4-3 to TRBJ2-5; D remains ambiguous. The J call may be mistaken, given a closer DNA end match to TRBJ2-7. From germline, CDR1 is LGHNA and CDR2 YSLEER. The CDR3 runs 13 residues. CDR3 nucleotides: TGCGCCAGCAGCCATGGCAGGTCCTACGAGCAGTACTTC. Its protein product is CASSHGRSYEQYF.

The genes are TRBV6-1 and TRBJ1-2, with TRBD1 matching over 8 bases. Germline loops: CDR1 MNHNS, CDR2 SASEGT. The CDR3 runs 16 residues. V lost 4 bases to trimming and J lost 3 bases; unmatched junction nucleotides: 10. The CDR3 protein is CASSAPGTGRYYGYTF. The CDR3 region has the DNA TGTGCCAGCAGTGCACCCGGGACAGGAAGGTACTATGGCTACACCTTC.

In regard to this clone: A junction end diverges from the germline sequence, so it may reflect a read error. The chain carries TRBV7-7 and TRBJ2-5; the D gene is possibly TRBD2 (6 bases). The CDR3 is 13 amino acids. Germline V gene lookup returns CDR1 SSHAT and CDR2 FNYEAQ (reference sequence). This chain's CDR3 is CASSLGGLETQYF. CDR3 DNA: TGTGCTAGCAGCCTTGGAGGGTTGGAGACCCAGTACTTC. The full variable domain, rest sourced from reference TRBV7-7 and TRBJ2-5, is GAGVSQSPRYKVTKRGQDVTLRCDPISSHATLYWYQQALGQGPEFLTYFNYEAQPDKSGLPSDRFSAERPEGSISTLTIQRTEQRDSAMYRCASSLGGLETQYFGPGTRLLVL.

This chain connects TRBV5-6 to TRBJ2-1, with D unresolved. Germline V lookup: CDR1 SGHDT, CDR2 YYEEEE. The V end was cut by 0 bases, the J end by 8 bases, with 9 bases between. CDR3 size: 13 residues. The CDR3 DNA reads TGTGCCAGCAGCTTGGTTGGGGAACATGAGCAGTTCTTC. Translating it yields CASSLVGEHEQFF.

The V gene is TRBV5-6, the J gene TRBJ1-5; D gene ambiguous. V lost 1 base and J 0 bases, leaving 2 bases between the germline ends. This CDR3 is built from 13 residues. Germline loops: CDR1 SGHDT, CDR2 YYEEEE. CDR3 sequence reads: CASSLNSNQPQHF. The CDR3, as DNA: TGTGCCAGCAGCTTGAATAGCAATCAGCCCCAGCATTTT.

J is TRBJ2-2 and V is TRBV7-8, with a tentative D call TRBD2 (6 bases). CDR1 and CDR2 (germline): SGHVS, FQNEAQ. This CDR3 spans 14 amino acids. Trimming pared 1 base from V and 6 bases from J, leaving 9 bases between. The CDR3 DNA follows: TGTGCCAGCAGCTTAGGGGGGGTAGCCGGGGAGCTGTTTTTT. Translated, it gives CASSLGGVAGELFF.

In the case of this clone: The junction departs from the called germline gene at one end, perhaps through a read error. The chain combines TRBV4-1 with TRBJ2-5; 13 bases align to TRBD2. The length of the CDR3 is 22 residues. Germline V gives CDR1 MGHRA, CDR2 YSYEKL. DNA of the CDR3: TGCGCCAGCAGCCACCCTAACGAGGGACTAGCGGGGCCATACCTTCTCCAACAGACCCAGTACTTC. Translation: CASSHPNEGLAGPYLLQQTQYF.

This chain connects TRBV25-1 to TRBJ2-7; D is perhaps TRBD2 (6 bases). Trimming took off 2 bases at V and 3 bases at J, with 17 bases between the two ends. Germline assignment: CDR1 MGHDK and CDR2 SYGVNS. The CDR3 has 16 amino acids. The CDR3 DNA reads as TGTGCCAGCAGTGAAACCTCGGGGGACGGACTCTACGAGCAGTACTTC. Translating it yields CASSETSGDGLYEQYF.

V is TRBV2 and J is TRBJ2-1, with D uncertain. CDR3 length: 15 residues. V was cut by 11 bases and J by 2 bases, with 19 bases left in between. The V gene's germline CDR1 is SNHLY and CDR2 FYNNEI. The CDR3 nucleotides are TGTGCCTCCCCACTCGGGCAGGCGACCTACAATGAGCAGTTCTTC. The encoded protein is CASPLGQATYNEQFF.

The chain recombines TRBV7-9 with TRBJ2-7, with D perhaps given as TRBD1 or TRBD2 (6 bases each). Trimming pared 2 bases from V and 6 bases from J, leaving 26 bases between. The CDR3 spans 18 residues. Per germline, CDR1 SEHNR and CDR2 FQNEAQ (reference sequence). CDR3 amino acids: CASSLLFSRSGGYGEQYF. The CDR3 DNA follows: TGTGCCAGCAGCTTATTATTCTCCAGATCCGGGGGCTACGGCGAGCAGTACTTC. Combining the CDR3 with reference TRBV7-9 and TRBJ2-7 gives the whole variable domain DTGVSQNPRHKITKRGQNVTFRCDPISEHNRLYWYRQTLGQGPEFLTYFQNEAQLEKSRLLSDRFSAERPKGSFSTLEIQRTEQGDSAMYLCASSLLFSRSGGYGEQYFGPGTRLTVT.

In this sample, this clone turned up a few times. Here the CDR3 reads CASSWGVEAFF. The DNA for the CDR3 is TGCGCCAGCAGCTGGGGAGTTGAAGCTTTCTTT. J is TRBJ1-1 and V is TRBV4-1; no definite D call. V was cut by 5 bases and J by 7 bases, with 8 bases left in between. The CDR3 totals 11 residues. Germline CDR1 MGHRA, CDR2 YSYEKL.

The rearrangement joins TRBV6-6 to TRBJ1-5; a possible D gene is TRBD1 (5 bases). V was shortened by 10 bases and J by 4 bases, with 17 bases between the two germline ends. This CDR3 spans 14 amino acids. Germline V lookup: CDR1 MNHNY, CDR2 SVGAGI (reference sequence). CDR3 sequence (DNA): TGTGCCATCAAAGGGAGGGGTGGGAATCAGCCCCAGCATTTT. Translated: CAIKGRGGNQPQHF.

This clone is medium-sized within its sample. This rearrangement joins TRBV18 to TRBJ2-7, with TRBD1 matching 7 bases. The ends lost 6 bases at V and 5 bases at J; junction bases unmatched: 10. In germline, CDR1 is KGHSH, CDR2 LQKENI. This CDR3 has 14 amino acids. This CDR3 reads CASSTEDRADEQYF. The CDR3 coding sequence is TGTGCCAGCTCCACGGAAGACAGGGCCGACGAGCAGTACTTC.

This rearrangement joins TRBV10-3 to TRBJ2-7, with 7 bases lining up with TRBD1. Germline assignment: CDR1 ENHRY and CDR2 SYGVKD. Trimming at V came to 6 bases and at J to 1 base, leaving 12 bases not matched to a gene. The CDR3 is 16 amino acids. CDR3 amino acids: CAISFDRATLSYEQYF. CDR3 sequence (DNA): TGTGCCATCAGCTTTGACAGGGCCACCCTATCCTACGAGCAGTACTTC.

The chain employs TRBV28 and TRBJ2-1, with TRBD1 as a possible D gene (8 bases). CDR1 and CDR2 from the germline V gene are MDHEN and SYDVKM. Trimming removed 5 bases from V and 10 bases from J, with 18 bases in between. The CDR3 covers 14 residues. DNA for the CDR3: TGTGCCAGCAGTCCAGCGGGACAGGCCCACGAGCAGTTCTTC. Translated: CASSPAGQAHEQFF. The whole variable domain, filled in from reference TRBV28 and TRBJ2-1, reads DVKVTQSSRYLVKRTGEKVFLECVQDMDHENMFWYRQDPGLGLRLIYFSYDVKMKEKGDIPEGYSVSREKKERFSLILESASTNQTSMYLCASSPAGQAHEQFFGPGTRLTVL.

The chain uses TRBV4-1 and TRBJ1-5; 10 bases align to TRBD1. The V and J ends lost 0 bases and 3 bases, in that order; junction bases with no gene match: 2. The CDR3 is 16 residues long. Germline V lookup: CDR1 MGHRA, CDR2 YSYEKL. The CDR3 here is CASSQEGQGDNQPQHF. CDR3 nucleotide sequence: TGCGCCAGCAGCCAAGAAGGACAGGGGGACAATCAGCCCCAGCATTTT.

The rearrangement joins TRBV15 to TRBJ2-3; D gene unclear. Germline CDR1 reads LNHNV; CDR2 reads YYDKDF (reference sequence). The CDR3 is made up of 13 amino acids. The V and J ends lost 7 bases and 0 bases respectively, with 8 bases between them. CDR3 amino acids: CATTPASTDTQYF. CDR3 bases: TGTGCCACCACCCCGGCCAGCACAGATACGCAGTATTTT.

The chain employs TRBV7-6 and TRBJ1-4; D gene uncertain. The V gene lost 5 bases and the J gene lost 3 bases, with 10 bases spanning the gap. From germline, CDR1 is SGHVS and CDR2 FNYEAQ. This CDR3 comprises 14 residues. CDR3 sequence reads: CASSLSFSNEKLFF. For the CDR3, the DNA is TGTGCCAGCAGCCTCAGCTTCTCTAATGAAAAACTGTTTTTT.